This T cell receptor beta chain came from a study of monozygotic twins with cystic fibrosis. Study in general: Libraries were built from around 3 micrograms of fragmented DNA using 15 PCR cycles.

A word on this clone: Its specificity is unknown.

Method: immunoSEQ multiplex PCR; TCRdb's copy keeps in-frame clones and lacks some. The table has 10,000 to 15,000 clones, around 85% seen once; the top ten hold 0.54%. J was trimmed by 4 bases and V by 6 bases; bases with no gene match: 13. This CDR3 contains 16 residues. CDR1 is SNHLY, CDR2 FYNNEI, per germline. Study results and caveats: V usage most resembled the co-twin in 13 of 16 pairs.

Sequenced input: blood. The chain joins TRBV2 to TRBJ2-7, with 9 bases lining up with TRBD1. The TCR originated in a man aged 18 to 29 with cystic fibrosis. In nucleotides, the CDR3 is TGTGCCAGCAGCGTAGGACCGGGACAGGGAAGTTACGAGCAGTACTTC. It codes for CASSVGPGQGSYEQYF. Combining the CDR3 with reference TRBV2 and TRBJ2-7 gives the whole variable domain EPEVTQTPSHQVTQMGQEVILRCVPISNHLYFYWYRQILGQKVEFLVSFYNNEISEKSEIFDDQFSVERPDGSNFTLKIRSTKLEDSAMYFCASSVGPGQGSYEQYFGPGTRLTVT.